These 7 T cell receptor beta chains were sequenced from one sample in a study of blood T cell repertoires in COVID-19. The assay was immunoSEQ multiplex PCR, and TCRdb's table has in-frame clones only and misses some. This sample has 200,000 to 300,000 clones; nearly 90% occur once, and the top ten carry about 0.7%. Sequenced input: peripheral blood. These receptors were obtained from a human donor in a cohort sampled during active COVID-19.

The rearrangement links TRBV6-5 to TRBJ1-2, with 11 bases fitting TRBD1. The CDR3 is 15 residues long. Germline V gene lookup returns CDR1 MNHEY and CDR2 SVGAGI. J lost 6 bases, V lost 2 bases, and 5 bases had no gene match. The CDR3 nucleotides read TGTGCCAGCAGTTACCCGGGACAGGGGGATAATGGCTACACCTTC. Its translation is CASSYPGQGDNGYTF.

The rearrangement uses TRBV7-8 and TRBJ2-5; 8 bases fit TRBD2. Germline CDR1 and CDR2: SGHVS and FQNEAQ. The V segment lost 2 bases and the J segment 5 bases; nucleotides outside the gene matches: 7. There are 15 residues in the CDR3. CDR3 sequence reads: CASSLSRGVMETQYF. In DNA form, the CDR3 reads TGTGCCAGCAGCTTATCGCGGGGGGTAATGGAGACCCAGTACTTC.

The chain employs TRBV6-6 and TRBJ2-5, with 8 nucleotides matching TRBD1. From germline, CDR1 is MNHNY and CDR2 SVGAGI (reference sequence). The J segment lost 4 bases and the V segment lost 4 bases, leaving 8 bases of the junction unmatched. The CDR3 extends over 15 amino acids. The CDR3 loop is CASSFTTGGRETQYF. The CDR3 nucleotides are TGTGCCAGCAGTTTTACTACAGGGGGGAGAGAGACCCAGTACTTC.

The CDR3 is CAWNRDTSGYTF. CDR3 DNA: TGTGCCTGGAACAGGGATACAAGTGGCTACACCTTC. The chain uses TRBV30 and TRBJ1-2, with D perhaps TRBD1 (6 bases). Trimming left V 4 bases short and J 7 bases short, with 13 bases between. The CDR3 consists of 12 residues. Germline V lookup: CDR1 GTSNPN, CDR2 SVGIG (reference sequence). Variable domain in full (rest from reference TRBV30 and TRBJ1-2): SQTIHQWPATLVQPVGSPLSLECTVEGTSNPNLYWYRQAAGRGLQLLFYSVGIGQISSEVPQNLSASRPQDRQFILSSKKLLLSDSGFYLCAWNRDTSGYTFGSGTRLTVV.

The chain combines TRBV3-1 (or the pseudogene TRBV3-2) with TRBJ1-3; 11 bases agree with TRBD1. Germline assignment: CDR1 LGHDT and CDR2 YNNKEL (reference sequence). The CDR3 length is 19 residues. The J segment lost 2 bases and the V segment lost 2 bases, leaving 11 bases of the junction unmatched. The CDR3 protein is CASSQPYGTGGTAGNTIYF. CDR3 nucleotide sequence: TGTGCCAGCAGCCAACCTTACGGGACAGGGGGTACGGCTGGAAACACCATATATTTT.

The CDR3 nucleotides are TGTGCCAGCAGTCCCCCAGGACAGGGGGCGCTTTGGGGCACTGAAGCTTTCTTT. This codes for CASSPPGQGALWGTEAFF. This chain joins TRBV6-2 or TRBV6-3 and TRBJ1-1, with 11 nucleotides matching TRBD1. With V trimmed by 5 bases and J by 4 bases, 15 bases remained unmatched. CDR3 length: 18 residues. Germline CDR1 reads MNHEY; CDR2 reads SVGEGT.

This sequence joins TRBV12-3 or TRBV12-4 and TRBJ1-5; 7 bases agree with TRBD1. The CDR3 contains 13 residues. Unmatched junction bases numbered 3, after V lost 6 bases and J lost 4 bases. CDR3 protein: CASSQTGNQPQHF. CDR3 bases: TGTGCCAGCAGCCAGACAGGGAATCAGCCCCAGCATTTT.